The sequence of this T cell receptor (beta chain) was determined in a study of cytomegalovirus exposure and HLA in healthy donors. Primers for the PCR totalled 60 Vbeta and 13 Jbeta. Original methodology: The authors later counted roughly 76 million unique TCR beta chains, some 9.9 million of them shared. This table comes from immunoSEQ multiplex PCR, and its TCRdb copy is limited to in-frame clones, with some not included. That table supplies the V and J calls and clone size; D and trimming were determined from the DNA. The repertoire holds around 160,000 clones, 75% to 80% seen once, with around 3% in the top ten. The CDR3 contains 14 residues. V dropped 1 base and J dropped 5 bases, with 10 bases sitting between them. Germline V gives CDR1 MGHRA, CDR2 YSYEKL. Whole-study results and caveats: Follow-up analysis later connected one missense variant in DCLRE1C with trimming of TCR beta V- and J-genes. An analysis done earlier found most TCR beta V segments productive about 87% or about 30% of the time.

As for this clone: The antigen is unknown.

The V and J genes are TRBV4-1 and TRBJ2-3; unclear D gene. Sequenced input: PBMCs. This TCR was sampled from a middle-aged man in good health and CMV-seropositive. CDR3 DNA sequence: TGCGCCAGCAGCCAAGTGCTAGAGATAGATACGCAGTATTTT. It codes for CASSQVLEIDTQYF.